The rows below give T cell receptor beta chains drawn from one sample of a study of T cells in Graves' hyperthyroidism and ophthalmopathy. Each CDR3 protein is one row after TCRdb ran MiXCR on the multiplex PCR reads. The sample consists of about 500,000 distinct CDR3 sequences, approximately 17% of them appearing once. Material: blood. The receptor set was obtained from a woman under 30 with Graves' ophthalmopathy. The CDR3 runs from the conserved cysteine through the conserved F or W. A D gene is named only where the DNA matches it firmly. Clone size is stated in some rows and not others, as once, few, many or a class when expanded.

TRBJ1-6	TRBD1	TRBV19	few	TGTGCCAGTAGAACAGGGGGCGCAGGTTCACCCCTCCACTTT	CASRTGGAGSPLHF
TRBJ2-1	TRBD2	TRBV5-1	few	TGCGCCAGCAGCTTGCGGGGGGTCGACAATGAGCAGTTCTTC	CASSLRGVDNEQFF
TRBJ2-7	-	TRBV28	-	TGTGCCAGCACCCTCGGGGGTTCCTACGAGCAGTACTTC	CASTLGGSYEQYF
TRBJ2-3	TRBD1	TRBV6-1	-	TGTGCCAGCAGTTTCGGCGGACAGGGGTCTAGCACAGATACGCAGTATTTT	CASSFGGQGSSTDTQYF
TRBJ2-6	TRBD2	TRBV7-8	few	TGTGCCAGCAGCCCGAGGACTAGCGGGAGGCTAAGTGGACGAAACGTCCTGACTTTC	CASSPRTSGRLSGRNVLTF
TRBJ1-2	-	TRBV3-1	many	TGTGCCAGCAGCCAAGTATGGATTTACACCTTC	CASSQVWIYTF
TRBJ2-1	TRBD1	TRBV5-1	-	TGCGCCAGCAGCCTCTGGACAGGGCGAGCCAAAAATGAGCAGTTCTTC	CASSLWTGRAKNEQFF
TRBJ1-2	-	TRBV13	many	TGTGCCAGCAGCTTACAGGACCTCCCCGCTAACTATGGCTACACCTTC	CASSLQDLPANYGYTF
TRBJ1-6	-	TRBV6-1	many	TGTGCCAGCAGTGAACAGGGAGGTCGCGATTCACCCCTCCACTTT	CASSEQGGRDSPLHF
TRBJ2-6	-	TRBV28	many	TGTGCCAGCAAGGGACGGATTATGGGGGCCAACGTCCTGACTTTC	CASKGRIMGANVLTF
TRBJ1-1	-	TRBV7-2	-	TGTGCCAGCAGCCCCGTCTCCAGGGGACGGGACACTGAAGCTTTCTTT	CASSPVSRGRDTEAFF
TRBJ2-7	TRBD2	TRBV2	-	TGTGCCAGCAGTGATATCATTGCCCTGACTAGCGGGAGTTACCGGAGCTACGAGCAGTACTTC	CASSDIIALTSGSYRSYEQYF
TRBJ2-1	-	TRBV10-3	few	TGTGCCATCAGTCAAACCGGGGCCTCGGATGAGCAGTTCTTC	CAISQTGASDEQFF
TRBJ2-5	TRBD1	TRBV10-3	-	TGTGCCATCGGGGACAGCAGGGAGACCCAGTACTTC	CAIGDSRETQYF
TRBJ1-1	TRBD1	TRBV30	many	TGTGCCTGGAAGGCGTTACAGGGGGAAGCTTTCTTT	CAWKALQGEAFF
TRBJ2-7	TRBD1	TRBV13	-	TGTGCCAGCAGCCTCCGGGACAGGGTAAACGAGCAGTACTTC	CASSLRDRVNEQYF
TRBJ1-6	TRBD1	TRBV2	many	TGTGCCAGCATGGGACAGGGTAGTTCACCCCTCCACTTT	CASMGQGSSPLHF
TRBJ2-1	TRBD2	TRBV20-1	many	TGCAGTGCTCGACGATACCAACTAGCGGGGGGACGTGAGCAGTTCTTC	CSARRYQLAGGREQFF
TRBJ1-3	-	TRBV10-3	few	TGTGCCATCAGTGAGTCGGGCGGAAACACCATATATTTT	CAISESGGNTIYF
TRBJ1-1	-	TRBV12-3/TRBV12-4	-	TGTGCCAGCAGCAGGTGGAGCACTGAAGCTTTCTTT	CASSRWSTEAFF
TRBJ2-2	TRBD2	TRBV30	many	TGTGCCTTGACTAGCAGAACGAACACCGGGGAGCTGTTTTTT	CALTSRTNTGELFF
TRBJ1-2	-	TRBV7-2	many	TGTGCCAGCAGCTTATCCGACTATGGCTACACCTTC	CASSLSDYGYTF
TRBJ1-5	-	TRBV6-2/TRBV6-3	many	TGTGCCAGCAGTTACTCACAGGGTAATCAGCCCCAGCATTTT	CASSYSQGNQPQHF
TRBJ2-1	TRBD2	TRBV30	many	TGTGCCTGGAGTAAAGGGACTAGAGTGGATGAGCAGTTCTTC	CAWSKGTRVDEQFF
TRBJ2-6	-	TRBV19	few	TGTGCCAGTACCATTCAGGCCTCTGGGGCCAACGTCCTGACTTTC	CASTIQASGANVLTF
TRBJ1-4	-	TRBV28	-	TGTGCCAGCAGTTTAGAGCAGGAAAAACTGTTTTTT	CASSLEQEKLFF
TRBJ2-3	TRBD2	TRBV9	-	TGTGCCAGCAGCGTAGGTCTGGCGGGAGGGCCGGGTACGCAGTATTTT	CASSVGLAGGPGTQYF
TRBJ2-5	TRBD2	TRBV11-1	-	TGTGCCAGCAGCTCAAATACCGGGACTAAAGAGACCCAGTACTTC	CASSSNTGTKETQYF
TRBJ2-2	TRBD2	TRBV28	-	TGTGCCACCAGCGGGGGATTTTACACCGGGGAGCTGTTTTTT	CATSGGFYTGELFF
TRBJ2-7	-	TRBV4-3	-	TGCGCCAGCAGCCAAGACCGGTGGCCCTCCTACGAGCAGTACTTC	CASSQDRWPSYEQYF
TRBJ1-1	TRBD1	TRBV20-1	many	TGCAGTGCATGGGACAGGGGAGAGAACACTGAAGCTTTCTTT	CSAWDRGENTEAFF
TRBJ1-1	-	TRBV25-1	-	TGTGCCAGCAGTGGAACAGCGCTCATGAACACTGAAGCTTTCTTT	CASSGTALMNTEAFF
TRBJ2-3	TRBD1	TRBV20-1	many	TGCAGTGCTACTCGGGACAGTTTAATAGATACGCAGTATTTT	CSATRDSLIDTQYF
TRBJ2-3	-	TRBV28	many	TGTGCCAGCAGTTTGCCTAGCTCGCACACAGATACGCAGTATTTT	CASSLPSSHTDTQYF
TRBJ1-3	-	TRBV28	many	TGTGCCAGCAGCTTAACTGGAAACACCATATATTTT	CASSLTGNTIYF
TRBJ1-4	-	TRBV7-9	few	TGTGCCAGCAGCTTAGTGCCTACGTCCCAAGGGGAAAAACTGTTTTTT	CASSLVPTSQGEKLFF
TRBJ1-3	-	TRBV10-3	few	TGTGCCATCAGGAGGGACGTAACCTCTGGAAACACCATATATTTT	CAIRRDVTSGNTIYF
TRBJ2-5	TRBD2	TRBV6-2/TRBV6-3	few	TGTGCCAGCAGTTCAACTAGCGGAGTATCCCAAGAGACCCAGTACTTC	CASSSTSGVSQETQYF
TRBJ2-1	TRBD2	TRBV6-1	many	TGTGCCAGCAGGCGGACTAGCGGACCTTCCTACAATGAGCAGTTCTTC	CASRRTSGPSYNEQFF
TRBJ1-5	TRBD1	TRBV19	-	TGTGCCAGTAGTCGTACCACAGGGGGCAATCAGCCCCAGCATTTT	CASSRTTGGNQPQHF
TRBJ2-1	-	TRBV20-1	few	TGCAGTGCTGACCGGGACTTCTCCGACAATGAGCAGTTCTTC	CSADRDFSDNEQFF
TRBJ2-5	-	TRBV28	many	TGTGCCAGCAGCCCAGGGCCCTTGGGGCAAGAGACCCAGTACTTC	CASSPGPLGQETQYF
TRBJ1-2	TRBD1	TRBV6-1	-	TGTGCCAGCAGGGGGGACAGGGGGCTATATGGCTACACCTTC	CASRGDRGLYGYTF
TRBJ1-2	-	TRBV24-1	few	TGTGCCACCAGTGATGAGGACAGTACCTATGGCTACACCTTC	CATSDEDSTYGYTF
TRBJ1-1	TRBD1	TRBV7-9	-	TGTGCCGGCAGGGGGGCGCACACTGAAGCTTTCTTT	CAGRGAHTEAFF
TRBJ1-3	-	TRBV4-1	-	TGCGCCAGCAGCCCCCGGCCCCGGGCAGACTCTGGAAACACCATATATTTT	CASSPRPRADSGNTIYF
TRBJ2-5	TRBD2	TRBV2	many	TGTGCCAGCAGTGAGGCTAGCGGAGGCGTATTCGAAGAGACCCAGTACTTC	CASSEASGGVFEETQYF
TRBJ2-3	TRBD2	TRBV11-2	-	TGTGCCAGCAGCCAAGTAACTAGCGGGAGGGCCTCAGATACGCAGTATTTT	CASSQVTSGRASDTQYF
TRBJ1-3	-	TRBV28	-	TGTGCCAGCAGAGTATGGGGGCCTGGAAACACCATATATTTT	CASRVWGPGNTIYF
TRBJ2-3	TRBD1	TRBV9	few	TGTGCCAGCAGCGTGAGATTGACAGGGCCCACAGATACGCAGTATTTT	CASSVRLTGPTDTQYF
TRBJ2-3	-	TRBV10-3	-	TGTGCCATCAGCAAGGCAGGGAAGGAAGATACGCAGTATTTT	CAISKAGKEDTQYF
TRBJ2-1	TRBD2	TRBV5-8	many	TGTGCCAGCAGCTTTAGCGGGGGGGGATCCAATGAGCAGTTCTTC	CASSFSGGGSNEQFF
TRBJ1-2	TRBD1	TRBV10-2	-	TGCGCCAGCAATGACCTCGGGACAGCTAACTATGGCTACACCTTC	CASNDLGTANYGYTF
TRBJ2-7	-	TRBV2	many	TGTGCCAGCAGTGAAGCCGGGGGCGACGAGCAGTACTTC	CASSEAGGDEQYF
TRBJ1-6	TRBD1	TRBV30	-	TGTGCCTGGACCCTACGCTTGCGGGACAGGGACTCACCCCTCCACTTT	CAWTLRLRDRDSPLHF
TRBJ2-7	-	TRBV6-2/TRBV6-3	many	TGTGCCAGCAGTTACACGACCGAGCAGTACTTC	CASSYTTEQYF
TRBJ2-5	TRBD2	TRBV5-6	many	TGTGCCAGCAGCTTGCCGGGACTAGCTGGAGAGACCCAGTACTTC	CASSLPGLAGETQYF
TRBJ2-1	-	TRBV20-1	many	TGCAGTGCTAGAGATTGGGGCGGGAATAGCTACAATGAGCAGTTCTTC	CSARDWGGNSYNEQFF
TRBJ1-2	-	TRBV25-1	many	TGTGCCAGCAGTGAACCCGGGGTCGGGGGAAACTATGGCTACACCTTC	CASSEPGVGGNYGYTF